The clone carrying this T cell receptor (beta chain) was seen more than once but under ten times. Until they underwent thyroid surgery, no patient had received any treatment. This record comes from a study of metastatic and nonmetastatic thyroid tumors. TCRdb re-clonotyped the PCR reads via MiXCR. The sample contains tens of thousands of clones, roughly 24% of which appear only once. Sequencing was performed on blood. This clonotype was sampled from a male donor with papillary thyroid cancer or a benign thyroid nodule (not recorded which). Some clones in this sample may be carry-over from other donors' samples.

CDR3 region: CASSLVCQGASNTEAFF. CDR3 bases: TGTGCCAGCAGTTTAGTTTGCCAGGGGGCCTCGAACACTGAAGCTTTCTTT. V and J are TRBV27 and TRBJ1-1; the match to TRBD1 covers 8 bases. This CDR3 region has 17 residues. With 2 bases clipped from V and 1 base from J, the junction kept 9 bases outside the gene matches. CDR1 is MNHEY and CDR2 is SMNVEV in the germline V gene (reference sequence).